This TCR beta chain was recovered during a study of identical twins. General observations from the study: Part of the zero-insertion signal could reflect confounding by invariant MAIT and iNKT cells. Insertions were reduced in abundant cord blood beta clonotypes but not in memory repertoires. Excess twin sharing in beta out-of-frame sequences was weaker.

Through template switching, a universal primer site was introduced, and the cDNA contained unique molecular identifiers. TCRdb processed the 5' RACE reads anew with MiXCR; each CDR3 protein has one entry. The table records over 300 distinct CDR3 sequences, approximately 75% of them present only once. This clonotype was seen a few times. Antigen: not known. The germline CDR1 and CDR2 sequences are SGDLS and YYNGEE. This CDR3 has 14 residues. Trimming removed 5 bases from V and 4 bases from J, with 13 bases in between. The specimen was memory (CD45RO+) T cells sorted from blood. The chain couples TRBV9 to TRBJ2-1; D assignment may be TRBD1 or TRBD2 (5 bases each). The clonotype comes from a woman aged 18-29 years in good health. This table probably holds off-target reads from a library built for another chain. CDR3 region: CASRNRDDYNEQFF. The CDR3 coding sequence is TGTGCCAGCAGGAACCGGGACGATTACAATGAGCAGTTCTTC. Full variable domain (outside the CDR3, taken from reference TRBV9 and TRBJ2-1): DSGVTQTPKHLITATGQRVTLRCSPRSGDLSVYWYQQSLDQGLQFLIQYYNGEERAKGNILERFSAQQFPDLHSELNLSSLELGDSALYFCASRNRDDYNEQFFGPGTRLTVL.